These 9 T cell receptor beta chains were all obtained from the same sample, sequenced in a study of blood T cell repertoires in COVID-19. Method: immunoSEQ multiplex PCR; TCRdb's copy keeps in-frame clones and lacks some. Of about 180,000 clones listed, 87% are singletons. The specimen was peripheral blood. The receptor set was obtained from a woman between 45 and 60 years old with acute or convalescent COVID-19.

The rearrangement uses TRBV27 and TRBJ1-1, with a weak D call TRBD1 (6 bases). The germline gives CDR1 MNHEY, CDR2 SMNVEV (reference sequence). The CDR3 covers 13 residues. The V end was cut by 2 bases, the J end by 5 bases, with 9 bases between. CDR3 sequence (DNA): TGTGCCAGCAGTTTACGGGACATAACTGAAGCTTTCTTT. The encoded protein is CASSLRDITEAFF.

The V call is TRBV3-1 (or the pseudogene TRBV3-2), the J call TRBJ1-2, with unresolved D. Germline V lookup: CDR1 LGHDT, CDR2 YNNKEL (reference sequence). There are 13 residues in the CDR3. With 4 bases removed from V and 1 base from J, the gap between germline ends came to 7 bases. CDR3 loop: CASSPGYNYGYTF. CDR3 sequence (DNA): TGTGCCAGCAGCCCGGGATATAACTATGGCTACACCTTC.

In its sample, this clone was seen many times. The chain combines TRBV5-4 with TRBJ1-1; TRBD1 is a possible D gene (5 bases). The germline V and J ends were trimmed by 5 bases and 2 bases, with 13 bases remaining between them. This CDR3 is 14 amino acids long. Germline-derived CDR1 and CDR2 are SGHNT and YYREEE (reference sequence). This chain's CDR3 is CASRKQDSNTEAFF. In nucleotides, the CDR3 is TGTGCCAGCAGGAAACAGGATTCTAACACTGAAGCTTTCTTT.

The chain employs TRBV14 and TRBJ2-6; TRBD1 aligns across 8 bases. The junction had 10 bases not matched to a gene; V was cut back by 4 bases and J by 2 bases. Germline lookup yields CDR1 SGHDN and CDR2 FVKESK. The CDR3 runs 18 residues. CDR3 in DNA: TGTGCCAGCAGCCCCACACCGGGACAGGAACCTGGGGCCAACGTCCTGACTTTC. Its protein product is CASSPTPGQEPGANVLTF.

V is TRBV24-1 and J is TRBJ1-2; TRBD1 matches at 9 bases. CDR3 size: 14 residues. The J segment lost 5 bases and the V segment lost 4 bases, leaving 4 bases of the junction unmatched. From germline, CDR1 is KGHDR and CDR2 SFDVKD. Here the CDR3 DNA reads TGTGCCACCAGTGACTCCGGGACAGGGTATGGCTACACCTTC. Protein product: CATSDSGTGYGYTF.

V usage is TRBV6-2 or TRBV6-3 and J usage is TRBJ1-2; D uncertain. The V end lost 2 bases, the J end lost 7 bases, and 8 bases lay between the germline ends. Germline V CDR1 and CDR2: MNHEY, SVGEGT. The CDR3 extends over 12 amino acids. This CDR3 reads CASSYGVGGYTF. DNA for the CDR3: TGTGCCAGCAGTTACGGAGTCGGTGGCTACACCTTC.

This clone occurred a few times. V usage is TRBV27 and J usage is TRBJ1-1, with 8 nucleotides matching TRBD1. J was trimmed by 5 bases and V by 5 bases; bases with no gene match: 4. The CDR3 consists of 13 residues. Germline CDR1 is MNHEY and CDR2 is SMNVEV (reference sequence). The CDR3 region is CASSQHRGTEAFF. CDR3 sequence (DNA): TGTGCCAGCAGTCAACACAGGGGGACTGAAGCTTTCTTT.

The chain has TRBV5-1 and TRBJ2-6; no reliable D call. V was cut by 0 bases and J by 0 bases, with 10 bases left in between. The CDR3 spans 17 residues. Germline lookup yields CDR1 SGHRS and CDR2 YFSETQ. CDR3 coding DNA: TGCGCCAGCAGCTTGGCCTTCAGTCTCTCTGGGGCCAACGTCCTGACTTTC. It yields the protein CASSLAFSLSGANVLTF.

This clone was detected once. V usage is TRBV30 and J usage is TRBJ1-5, with D maybe TRBD1 (6 bases). This CDR3 spans 13 amino acids. Trimming removed 8 bases at V and 5 bases at J, with 16 bases between. Germline V gene data show CDR1 as GTSNPN and CDR2 as SVGIG (reference sequence). The CDR3 DNA reads TGTGCCCTCGGAACAGGGCGTGATCAGCCCCAGCATTTT. Its protein product is CALGTGRDQPQHF.